Below are 6 T cell receptor beta chains sequenced from a single sample in a study of blood T cells in healthy people across ages. A second PCR, run for roughly 7 to 11 cycles, used a sample-barcoded 5' primer plus a J-beta primer mix. One entry per CDR3 protein results from TCRdb running MiXCR on the 5' RACE reads. The table records roughly 790,000 distinct CDR3 sequences, roughly 47% of them present only once. Sequencing used blood. Receptors were obtained from a woman aged 60-70 years in good health.

This clonotype has only a few counts. The V gene is TRBV7-3, the J gene TRBJ2-1, with 8 bases identical to TRBD2. Germline CDR1 and CDR2: SGHTA and FQGTGA. J gave up 6 bases and V 5 bases, and 12 bases lay outside the gene matches. The CDR3 extends over 16 amino acids. CDR3 nucleotides: TGTGCCAGCAGCGTATACGGGGGGGCCGGAGCCAATGAGCAGTTCTTC. As protein: CASSVYGGAGANEQFF. The full variable domain, its missing parts supplied by reference TRBV7-3 and TRBJ2-1, is GAGVSQTPSNKVTEKGKYVELRCDPISGHTALYWYRQSLGQGPEFLIYFQGTGAADDSGLPNDRFFAVRPEGSVSTLKIQRTERGDSAVYLCASSVYGGAGANEQFFGPGTRLTVL.

This clonotype was seen only a few times. Compared with germline, one end of the junction differs, possibly owing to a read error. The CDR3 loop is CAISGSRGDNEQFF. CDR3 sequence (DNA): TGTGCCATCAGCGGATCGCGGGGGGACAATGAGCAGTTCTTC. The chain is built from TRBV7-3 and TRBJ2-1; TRBD2 aligns across 8 bases. Looked up from germline, CDR1 is SGHTA and CDR2 is FQGTGA. This CDR3 region has 14 residues.

This clonotype was counted a few times. This chain links TRBV6-2 or TRBV6-3 with TRBJ2-3; D ambiguous. CDR1 and CDR2 from the germline V gene are MNHEY and SVGEGT. The CDR3 totals 14 residues. Trimming removed 6 bases from V and 2 bases from J, with 12 bases in between. The CDR3 region has the DNA TGTGCCAGCAGGAAGGGTCTCAACACAGATACGCAGTATTTT. Translation: CASRKGLNTDTQYF.

The chain is built from TRBV20-1 and TRBJ2-5; a weak D match, TRBD2 (5 bases). CDR3 size: 13 residues. V lost 3 bases to trimming and J lost 9 bases, with 17 bases between them. Germline CDR1 is DFQATT and CDR2 is SNEGSKA (reference sequence). CDR3 amino acids: CSASEGSAGPQYF. The CDR3 DNA sequence: TGCAGTGCTAGTGAGGGCTCCGCCGGTCCCCAGTACTTC.

As regards this clonotype: A much larger clone sits a single nucleotide away, making a read error possible. The chain uses TRBV12-3 or TRBV12-4 and TRBJ2-4; D is possibly TRBD1 (6 bases). The DNA matches TRBJ2-7 better at its end, which makes the J call doubtful. The CDR3 is 14 residues long. DNA for the CDR3: TGTGCCAGCAGTTTTTGGGACACATCCTGCGAGCAGTACTTC. Amino acids: CASSFWDTSCEQYF.

The chain is built from TRBV6-5 and TRBJ2-1; D possibly corresponds to TRBD2 (5 bases). Germline V gene sequence: CDR1 MNHEY, CDR2 SVGAGI. There are 14 residues in the CDR3. Between the trimmed V and J ends, which lost 2 bases and 9 bases, there was a span of 14 bases. The CDR3 protein is CASSYADSLLEQFF. The CDR3 region has the DNA TGTGCCAGCAGTTACGCGGACTCCCTCCTTGAGCAGTTCTTC.